This passage covers 13 T cell receptor beta chains from one sample sequenced in a study of shared T cell receptors in the human thymus (dated by TCRdb to the early 2020s). Receptor libraries were prepared by the immunoSEQ multiplex PCR assay. In TCRdb, the immuneACCESS table is reduced to in-frame sequences with V and J assigned. These tables do not hold every clone; where another copy was compared, an unresolved V gene accounts for under half, and the others remain unexplained. Counted in this sample were roughly 560,000 clones; about 80% of them appeared once. The leading ten clones occupy more than 0.01% of the sample. These same records also appear under a second study, on human thymus T cells.

Sequencing was done on a sample of thymocytes. Receptors originate from a boy in the first two years of life with a congenital heart defect. Donor details come from another sample of the same person, matched by shared clones.

The chain joins TRBV7-9 to TRBJ2-7; 10 positions agree with TRBD2. The germline gives CDR1 SEHNR, CDR2 FQNEAQ (reference sequence). V lost 3 bases and J lost 3; bases outside the gene matches: 8. CDR3 length equals 16 residues. The CDR3 DNA is TGTGCCAGCAGCTTGGAGGGACTAGCGAGGATCTACGAGCAGTACTTC. It specifies CASSLEGLARIYEQYF.

The chain employs TRBV27 and TRBJ1-1, with D uncertain. The CDR3 sequence is 14 residues long. V was clipped by 6 bases and J by 3 bases, with 14 bases between them. Germline CDR1 reads MNHEY; CDR2 reads SMNVEV (reference sequence). CDR3 sequence reads: CASSPQSRDTEAFF. Here the CDR3 DNA reads TGTGCCAGCAGCCCACAAAGCCGGGACACTGAAGCTTTCTTT.

The chain carries TRBV27 and TRBJ2-1; weak D call: TRBD2 (6 bases). This CDR3 is 14 amino acids long. Per the germline V gene, CDR1 is MNHEY and CDR2 is SMNVEV (reference sequence). V lost 3 bases, J lost 5 bases, and 11 bases lay in between. The CDR3 spells CASSLGRGNNEQFF. The CDR3 coding sequence is TGTGCCAGCAGTTTGGGGCGGGGAAACAATGAGCAGTTCTTC.

This clone was found once. The genes are TRBV7-2 and TRBJ2-5; a weak D match, TRBD1 (6 bases). This CDR3 is 16 amino acids long. V lost 4 bases and J lost 0, with 15 bases in between. Per germline, CDR1 SGHTA and CDR2 FQGNSA. This CDR3 is CASSSPKGVDQETQYF. In DNA, the CDR3 is TGTGCCAGCAGCTCCCCTAAGGGGGTAGACCAAGAGACCCAGTACTTC.

The chain recombines TRBV20-1 with TRBJ2-3, with a possible D match to TRBD2 (6 bases). Germline V gives CDR1 DFQATT, CDR2 SNEGSKA (reference sequence). V was clipped by 8 bases and J by 6 bases, with 6 bases between them. The CDR3 spans 9 residues. This CDR3 is CSLADTQYF. The CDR3, as DNA: TGCAGTCTAGCGGATACGCAGTATTTT.

This clone has only one observation. CDR3 residues: CASSDNATTGAYNEQFF. In DNA form, the CDR3 reads TGTGCCAGCAGTGATAACGCGACCACCGGGGCCTACAATGAGCAGTTCTTC. The chain employs TRBV25-1 and TRBJ2-1; the D gene is possibly TRBD2 (5 bases). Per the germline V gene, CDR1 is MGHDK and CDR2 is SYGVNS. The CDR3 is 17 amino acids. The V end was cut by 3 bases, the J end by 2 bases, with 17 bases between.

V gene TRBV28 combines with J gene TRBJ2-7, with 8 bases matching TRBD2. Germline-derived CDR1 and CDR2 are MDHEN and SYDVKM. This CDR3 region has 15 residues. After removal of 7 bases from V and 4 bases from J, the junction contained 12 bases not matched to a gene. The CDR3 here is CASTDFREGTYEQYF. As DNA, the CDR3 is TGTGCCAGCACCGACTTTCGGGAGGGCACATACGAGCAGTACTTC.

The chain couples TRBV4-1 to TRBJ2-3, with 12 bases identical to TRBD2. Germline-derived CDR1 and CDR2 are MGHRA and YSYEKL. J was trimmed by 4 bases and V by 4 bases; bases with no gene match: 6. The CDR3 has 16 residues. Here the CDR3 DNA reads TGCGCCAGCAGCCCCCTGACTAGCGGGGGCTCAGATACGCAGTATTTT. Translating gives CASSPLTSGGSDTQYF.

This clone has just one count. The V gene is TRBV27, the J gene TRBJ2-7, with unresolved D. V was trimmed by 2 bases and J by 0 bases, leaving 8 bases between them. The germline gives CDR1 MNHEY, CDR2 SMNVEV (reference sequence). The CDR3 has 14 amino acids. CDR3 protein: CASSLMARSYEQYF. The CDR3 DNA reads TGTGCCAGCAGTTTAATGGCTCGCTCCTACGAGCAGTACTTC.

The chain links TRBV2 to TRBJ2-7; no definite D call. V was clipped by 6 bases and J by 4 bases, with 10 bases between them. Germline V lookup: CDR1 SNHLY, CDR2 FYNNEI. CDR3 length: 12 amino acids. In nucleotides, the CDR3 is TGTGCCAGCAGACCTTACTCGTACGAGCAGTACTTC. It translates to CASRPYSYEQYF.

V usage is TRBV4-1 and J usage is TRBJ1-1; perhaps TRBD1 as D (5 bases). V was shortened by 0 bases and J by 6 bases, with 14 bases between the two germline ends. The CDR3 is made up of 15 amino acids. Germline V gene sequence: CDR1 MGHRA, CDR2 YSYEKL. As DNA, the CDR3 is TGCGCCAGCAGCCAAGACAGTCAGGGCAAAGCTGAAGCTTTCTTT. It is translated as CASSQDSQGKAEAFF.

This chain uses TRBV7-2 with TRBJ2-5; 12 positions agree with TRBD2. The CDR3 runs 16 residues. V was pared by 5 bases and J by 5 bases, with 9 bases of the junction left unmatched. From germline, CDR1 is SGHTA and CDR2 FQGNSA. Written as DNA, the CDR3 is TGTGCCAGCAGCACCAGAACTAGCGGGAGGAGGGAGACCCAGTACTTC. Residues: CASSTRTSGRRETQYF. The full variable domain, in which reference TRBV7-2 and TRBJ2-5 provide the parts outside the CDR3, is GAGVSQSPSNKVTEKGKDVELRCDPISGHTALYWYRQSLGQGLEFLIYFQGNSAPDKSGLPSDRFSAERTGGSVSTLTIQRTQQEDSAVYLCASSTRTSGRRETQYFGPGTRLLVL.

The chain couples TRBV30 to TRBJ1-3, with D tentatively TRBD1 (6 bases). This CDR3 contains 14 residues. Germline CDR1 reads GTSNPN; CDR2 reads SVGIG (reference sequence). Trimming removed 3 bases from V and 0 bases from J, with 9 bases in between. CDR3 bases: TGTGCCTGGAGGGGGGCCCTCTCTGGAAACACCATATATTTT. Translated: CAWRGALSGNTIYF.